A single sample is the source of the 16 T cell receptor beta chains below, sequenced in a study of lymphopenia after photon versus proton radiotherapy. The assay was immunoSEQ multiplex PCR, and TCRdb's table has in-frame clones only and misses some. The profile shows some 7,300 clones, roughly 86% of them singletons. The sequenced sample was peripheral blood, obtained from a patient treated with photon-based radiotherapy. All receptors derive from a man in his fifties or sixties with cholangiocarcinoma.

This clone occurred a few times. This chain uses TRBV7-2 with TRBJ2-1; TRBD2 aligns across 12 bases. The CDR3 runs to 13 residues. The V gene's germline CDR1 is SGHTA and CDR2 FQGNSA. The V segment lost 4 bases and the J segment 10 bases; nucleotides outside the gene matches: 2. This chain's CDR3 is CASSWGLAGEQFF. In nucleotides, the CDR3 is TGTGCCAGCAGCTGGGGACTAGCGGGCGAGCAGTTCTTC.

The chain has TRBV27 and TRBJ1-4, with 10 positions matching TRBD1. J was trimmed by 11 bases and V by 0 bases; bases with no gene match: 3. There are 14 residues in the CDR3. From germline, CDR1 is MNHEY and CDR2 SMNVEV (reference sequence). In DNA, the CDR3 is TGTGCCAGCAGTTTATCGACAGGGGGCCTCAAACTGTTTTTT. Translated, it gives CASSLSTGGLKLFF.

This chain links TRBV20-1 with TRBJ2-4, with unresolved D. There are 10 residues in the CDR3. V lost 3 bases, J lost 7 bases, and 4 bases lay in between. Germline V gene sequence: CDR1 DFQATT, CDR2 SNEGSKA (reference sequence). The CDR3 reads CSASFNIQYF. For the CDR3, the DNA is TGCAGTGCTAGTTTTAACATTCAGTACTTC.

There are a few counts of this clone. The chain uses TRBV7-8 and TRBJ2-1; tentatively, D is TRBD2 (5 bases). The ends were cut back, 2 bases at V and 12 bases at J, with 14 bases in the middle. Germline V gene lookup returns CDR1 SGHVS and CDR2 FQNEAQ. The CDR3 length is 13 residues. CDR3 in DNA: TGTGCCAGCAGCTTAACCCCAATGGACTGGCAGTTCTTC. As protein: CASSLTPMDWQFF.

This rearrangement joins TRBV30 to TRBJ2-7, with D possibly matching TRBD1 (6 bases). CDR1 is GTSNPN and CDR2 is SVGIG in the germline V gene (reference sequence). This CDR3 has 10 residues. Trimming took 6 bases from V and 6 from J, leaving 9 bases between them. CDR3 coding DNA: TGTGCCTGCAGGGGACGCGAGCAGTACTTC. Translated, it gives CACRGREQYF.

CDR3 protein: CASSLDRFPYEQYF. The CDR3 DNA reads TGTGCCAGCAGCTTAGACAGGTTCCCCTACGAGCAGTACTTC. This chain connects TRBV6-5 to TRBJ2-7, with D perhaps TRBD1 (6 bases). V gave up 6 bases and J gave up 2 bases, with 14 bases separating them. The CDR3 has 14 residues. The germline V gene has CDR1 MNHEY and CDR2 SVGAGI.

This clone was recorded once. The chain joins TRBV29-1 to TRBJ2-7; maybe TRBD2 (5 bases). The CDR3 sequence is 15 residues long. Germline CDR1 SQVTM, CDR2 ANQGSEA. Trimming cost V 2 bases and J 3 bases, with 17 bases left between them. CDR3 in amino acids: CSVEMGSLGSYEQYF. The DNA for the CDR3 is TGCAGCGTTGAAATGGGTAGTCTGGGGAGCTACGAGCAGTACTTC.

The J gene is TRBJ1-5, the V gene TRBV19; no reliable D call. Germline V CDR1 and CDR2: LNHDA, SQIVND (reference sequence). This CDR3 spans 13 amino acids. V lost 5 bases, J lost 4 bases, and 9 bases lay in between. CDR3 DNA sequence: TGTGCCAGTAGTTTGACATTGAATCAGCCCCAGCATTTT. Translation: CASSLTLNQPQHF.

This chain joins TRBV5-1 and TRBJ1-2, with D possibly matching TRBD1 (5 bases). The CDR3 loop spans 13 amino acids. Germline V gene lookup returns CDR1 SGHRS and CDR2 YFSETQ. V lost 5 bases and J 1 base, leaving 9 bases between the germline ends. The DNA of the CDR3 is TGCGCCAGCAGGGACCAGGGTAACTATGGCTACACCTTC. Protein: CASRDQGNYGYTF. The complete variable domain, with remaining parts taken from reference TRBV5-1 and TRBJ1-2, reads KAGVTQTPRYLIKTRGQQVTLSCSPISGHRSVSWYQQTPGQGLQFLFEYFSETQRNKGNFPGRFSGRQFSNSRSEMNVSTLELGDSALYLCASRDQGNYGYTFGSGTRLTVV.

The CDR3 is CAISVGTPRSPLHF. CDR3 DNA sequence: TGTGCCATCAGTGTCGGGACACCAAGATCACCCCTCCACTTT. This chain links TRBV10-3 with TRBJ1-6, with D maybe TRBD1 (6 bases). This CDR3 is 14 amino acids long. V shed 4 bases and J shed 10 bases, with 14 bases lying between them. The germline V gene has CDR1 ENHRY and CDR2 SYGVKD.

This clone is labeled medium-sized. This chain uses TRBV6-1 with TRBJ1-5; the D gene is possibly TRBD1 (5 bases). The CDR3 is 13 residues long. Trimming took 11 bases from V and 3 from J, leaving 14 bases between them. Germline-derived CDR1 and CDR2 are MNHNS and SASEGT. The CDR3 bases are TGTGCCGGCGGGGAACAGGTCAATCAGCCCCAGCATTTT. Its protein is CAGGEQVNQPQHF.

V and J are TRBV18 and TRBJ2-3; the match to TRBD2 covers 12 bases. CDR3 length equals 13 residues. Trimming took 6 bases from V and 6 from J; bases not matched to a gene: 1. CDR1 KGHSH and CDR2 LQKENI come from the germline V gene. The CDR3 protein is CASSTSGRDTQYF. DNA of the CDR3: TGTGCCAGCTCTACTAGCGGGAGGGATACGCAGTATTTT.

The V call is TRBV15, the J call TRBJ1-6, with D hard to call. This CDR3 region has 13 residues. The germline V gene has CDR1 LNHNV and CDR2 YYDKDF (reference sequence). V lost 3 bases and J 10 bases, leaving 10 bases between the germline ends. The CDR3 DNA reads as TGTGCCACCAGCAGGGGATTAGAATCACCCCTCCACTTT. Encoded protein: CATSRGLESPLHF. The variable domain in full, with the rest retrieved from reference TRBV15 and TRBJ1-6, is DAMVIQNPRYQVTQFGKPVTLSCSQTLNHNVMYWYQQKSSQAPKLLFHYYDKDFNNEADTPDNFQSRRPNTSFCFLDIRSPGLGDTAMYLCATSRGLESPLHFGNGTRLTVT.

J is TRBJ2-7 and V is TRBV5-8; TRBD1 might be the D (5 bases). The germline CDR1 and CDR2 sequences are SGHTS and YDEGEE. The ends were cut back, 5 bases at V and 6 bases at J, with 9 bases in the middle. The CDR3 sequence is 11 residues long. CDR3 DNA: TGTGCCAGCAGTGCAGGGTTCGAGCAGTACTTC. Residues: CASSAGFEQYF.

The chain joins TRBV4-2 to TRBJ2-1, with 10 bases lining up with TRBD2. CDR3 length: 15 residues. Per germline, CDR1 LGHNA and CDR2 YNFKEQ. V shed 6 bases, J shed 6 bases, and the junction held 8 bases outside the gene matches. CDR3 coding DNA: TGTGCCAGCAGTACCGGGACTAGCGCAGGCAATGAGCAGTTCTTC. Translating it yields CASSTGTSAGNEQFF.

In nucleotides, the CDR3 is TGCGCCAGCAGCTTATTTAATTCTGCGGATACGCAGTATTTT. The encoded protein is CASSLFNSADTQYF. The chain is built from TRBV5-1 and TRBJ2-3; D remains unclear. From germline, CDR1 is SGHRS and CDR2 YFSETQ. V lost 2 bases, J lost 6 bases, and 13 bases lay in between. The CDR3 is 14 residues long.